This paragraph reports one TCR beta chain. Here immunoSEQ multiplex PCR was the method, and the copy in TCRdb shows in-frame clones only, minus some. The table shows roughly 95,000 clones, with approximately 90% occurring only once. This entry comes from a study of OX40 agonist ivuxolimab in advanced cancers. The sequence was obtained from an adult with an advanced solid tumor such as melanoma, head and neck, liver or kidney cancer. The sequencing here drew on CD4+ or CD8+ T cells sorted from blood, taken in a trial of the OX40 agonist ivuxolimab.

The CDR3 DNA is TGTGCCAGCAGGGCCGAACTAGCGGGAAATCAGCCCCAGCATTTT. This translates into CASRAELAGNQPQHF. The gene calls are TRBV6-1 and TRBJ1-5, with unresolved D. In germline, CDR1 is MNHNS, CDR2 SASEGT. This CDR3 comprises 15 residues. Deletions cut 6 bases from V and 4 bases from J, with 16 bases between.